This T cell receptor beta chain was obtained from a study of blood T cell repertoires in COVID-19 (dated by TCRdb to 2020 to 2021). The study in broad terms: Samples from collaborators originated in the United States, Italy and Spain and spanned both the acute and convalescent phases of COVID-19. The samples were drawn from two sources: the first 160 participants of the ongoing ImmuneRACE study, and approximately 1,300 subjects contributed by 6 global collaborators. Deeply sampled blood TCRbeta repertoires from subjects exposed to, actively infected with, or recovered from COVID-19 were included in the dataset. The material from the prospective study consisted of cDNA or gDNA derived from T cells, B-cell-depleted T cells, or PBMCs. HLA class I and class II types, where available, came from metadata supplied by the sample provider rather than from assay-based typing. Sample metadata almost always included a de-identified subject ID, COVID-19 status, age in years and sex. The repertoires were released in a freely available public database meant as a resource for research on the immune response to SARS-CoV-2.

At one collaborating source in Seattle, patients were enrolled during active infection and were followed longitudinally through the course of disease. Whole blood was collected in K2EDTA tubes by collaborating institutions according to the institutions' own protocols. For TCRbeta analysis, collaborator samples were shipped as frozen whole blood, as isolated PBMCs, or as DNA extracted from either sample type. The immunoSEQ Assay, a bias-controlled multiplex PCR, was used to amplify TCRbeta CDR3 regions from genomic DNA. In the original analysis: The number of nucleated cells in each sample was estimated from the amplification of reference gene primers within the assay. To quantify the absolute abundance of each unique TCRbeta CDR3 rearrangement, sequence reads were collapsed and filtered. For each sample, productive Simpson clonality was calculated as the square root of Simpson's diversity index over productive rearrangements. The source is immuneACCESS, and TCRdb retained only in-frame sequences with V and J called. Part of the clones is not carried over; for the studies checked, unresolved V genes explain less than half of this, and the remainder is unexplained. D and trimming come from the DNA, and the V and J calls and clone size come from that table. Present in this sample are around 46,000 clones, approximately 83% of which were seen just once. The ten largest make up 25% to 40% of the sample.

With respect to this clone: It has no known antigen specificity. No much larger clone is present one base from it, and per-base qualities are unavailable.

Beyond this particular receptor, the publication reports: Clinical and demographic metadata were provided uncurated, with the amount varying by source and participant.

Trimmed from V: 4 bases; trimmed from J: 1 base; junction bases lacking a gene match: 6. The CDR3 contains 17 residues, cysteine and phenylalanine counted. CDR3 DNA is the only sequence kept; it has 51 bases, read in frame from the first base. Per the germline V gene, SNHLY is the CDR1 and FYNNEI is the CDR2. The sequence links TRBV2 to TRBJ2-5, with 13 middle bases fitting TRBD2. Sequenced input: peripheral blood. The source is a woman older than 75 with COVID-19, enrolled during active disease. This receptor has the CDR3 CASSALGTSGAQETQYF. The nucleotides are TGTGCCAGCAGTGCGCTCGGGACTAGCGGGGCCCAAGAGACCCAGTACTTC.